These 17 T cell receptor beta chains were all obtained from the same sample, sequenced in a study of molecular identifiers for immune sequencing clone quantification. MiXCR, applied by TCRdb to the PCR reads, yields one record per CDR3 protein. The data hold some 590,000 distinct CDR3 sequences, with roughly 25% observed a single time. Sequenced sample: naive CD8+ T cells from blood, with Jurkat cell RNA spiked in. Subset meaning: FACS-sorted CD8+CD4-CCR7+CD45RA+ naive T cells. The receptors stem from a human donor in good health. Some libraries in this study had Jurkat cell RNA spiked in.

This clonotype was recorded many times. In DNA form, the CDR3 reads TGTGCCAGCCACGCAGGGTTGCCTCAGCCCCAGCATTTT. It specifies CASHAGLPQPQHF. The rearrangement joins TRBV6-2 or TRBV6-3 to TRBJ1-5, with D perhaps matching TRBD1 (5 bases). This CDR3 region has 13 residues. V was trimmed by 8 bases and J by 6 bases, leaving 14 bases between them. The V gene's germline CDR1 is MNHEY and CDR2 SVGEGT.

V is TRBV7-3 and J is TRBJ2-7; 8 positions agree with TRBD1. CDR1 is SGHTA, CDR2 FQGTGA, per germline. V lost 1 base, J lost 2 bases, and 4 bases stayed unmatched. This CDR3 spans 15 amino acids. The CDR3 DNA reads TGTGCCAGCAGCTTAAAGACAGGGGCGGCCTACGAGCAGTACTTC. Protein sequence: CASSLKTGAAYEQYF.

Comments on this clonotype: A much larger clone lies a single base off, so this may be a read error. The chain recombines TRBV4-1 with TRBJ1-5, with a possible D match to TRBD1 (6 bases). The CDR3 consists of 15 residues. The germline V and J ends were trimmed by 4 bases and 6 bases, with 16 bases remaining between them. Per the germline V gene, CDR1 is MGHRA and CDR2 is YSYEKL. CDR3 in amino acids: CASSRSTGRSQPQHF. CDR3 nucleotides: TGCGCCAGCAGCCGAAGCACAGGGCGAAGTCAGCCCCAGCATTTT.

The chain combines TRBV27 with TRBJ2-3; D possibly corresponds to TRBD2 (6 bases). The CDR3 length is 13 residues. Trimming pared 6 bases from V and 4 bases from J, leaving 11 bases between. The germline V gene encodes CDR1 MNHEY and CDR2 SMNVEV (reference sequence). The chain's CDR3 is CASSHTSSDTQYF. CDR3 DNA: TGTGCCAGCAGCCACACTAGCTCAGATACGCAGTATTTT.

V gene TRBV6-5 combines with J gene TRBJ1-1; the D is unclear. V lost 2 bases, J lost 4 bases, and 14 bases lay in between. This CDR3 has 15 residues. The germline V gene has CDR1 MNHEY and CDR2 SVGAGI. The CDR3 loop reads CASSYTAGTATEAFF. The CDR3 DNA reads as TGTGCCAGCAGTTACACTGCAGGCACGGCCACTGAAGCTTTCTTT.

A word on this clonotype: Compared with germline, one end of the junction differs, possibly owing to a read error. The rearrangement uses TRBV24-1 and TRBJ2-2, with D possibly matching TRBD1 (7 bases). The germline CDR1 and CDR2 sequences are KGHDR and SFDVKD. The CDR3 loop spans 15 amino acids. The CDR3 DNA reads as TGTGCCACCAGTACAGGGGTTATGGACACCGGGGGGCTGTTTTTT. It yields the protein CATSTGVMDTGGLFF.

This clonotype was observed many times. The V call is TRBV12-3 or TRBV12-4, the J call TRBJ1-3; D ambiguous. Trimming took off 6 bases at V and 4 bases at J, with 7 bases between the two ends. This CDR3 region has 12 residues. The chain's CDR3 is CASSPGGNTIYF. The CDR3, as DNA: TGTGCCAGCAGCCCCGGAGGAAACACCATATATTTT.

Remarks on this clonotype: Just one base apart from a much larger clone, this may be a read error. J is TRBJ2-7 and V is TRBV20-1, with 10 bases aligning to TRBD1. CDR1 is DFQATT, CDR2 SNEGSKA, per germline (reference sequence). This CDR3 comprises 14 residues. The CDR3 spells CRARKPGQGFEQYF. CDR3 DNA sequence: TGCAGGGCTAGGAAACCGGGACAGGGGTTCGAGCAGTACTTC.

This chain connects TRBV28 to TRBJ2-7; 9 positions match TRBD2. The CDR3 is 15 residues long. The germline gives CDR1 MDHEN, CDR2 SYDVKM. Trimming cost V 3 bases and J 2 bases; bases outside gene matches: 5. Here the CDR3 DNA reads TGTGCCAGCAGTTTGGGACTAGCAACGACCTACGAGCAGTACTTC. It yields the protein CASSLGLATTYEQYF. The variable domain in full, completed from reference TRBV28 and TRBJ2-7, reads DVKVTQSSRYLVKRTGEKVFLECVQDMDHENMFWYRQDPGLGLRLIYFSYDVKMKEKGDIPEGYSVSREKKERFSLILESASTNQTSMYLCASSLGLATTYEQYFGPGTRLTVT.

The chain couples TRBV6-6 to TRBJ1-1; a weak D match, TRBD1 (5 bases). The CDR3 has 13 amino acids. The germline V gene encodes CDR1 MNHNY and CDR2 SVGAGI (reference sequence). The ends were cut back, 7 bases at V and 4 bases at J, with 13 bases in the middle. The CDR3 reads CASTIPTGTEAFF. The CDR3 nucleotides read TGTGCCAGCACCATACCCACAGGCACTGAAGCTTTCTTT.

This clonotype occurred a few times. This chain joins TRBV4-3 and TRBJ1-1; no reliable D call. Germline CDR1 reads LGHNA; CDR2 reads YSLEER. This CDR3 has 14 amino acids. Trimming took 5 bases from V and 0 from J, leaving 10 bases between them. The CDR3 loop reads CASSSSRMNTEAFF. CDR3 bases: TGCGCCAGCAGCTCGTCCCGGATGAACACTGAAGCTTTCTTT.

This rearrangement joins TRBV30 to TRBJ2-7; D is tentatively TRBD1 or TRBD2 (5 bases each). CDR1 is GTSNPN and CDR2 is SVGIG in the germline V gene (reference sequence). CDR3 size: 15 residues. Trimming took 5 bases from V and 5 from J, leaving 22 bases between them. The CDR3 loop reads CAWGAGLTRGNEQYF. CDR3 DNA sequence: TGTGCCTGGGGAGCAGGGCTAACGAGGGGAAACGAGCAGTACTTC.

The chain is built from TRBV7-2 and TRBJ2-7; possibly TRBD2 for D (6 bases). Germline lookup yields CDR1 SGHTA and CDR2 FQGNSA. V lost 5 bases and J lost 2, with 19 bases in between. The CDR3 loop spans 16 amino acids. The DNA for the CDR3 is TGTGCCAGCAGCCCAACCGGTGGGCGGGGTACCTACGAGCAGTACTTC. Its translation is CASSPTGGRGTYEQYF.

This clonotype was observed at least ten times. V and J are TRBV7-9 and TRBJ2-3; 11 bases agree with TRBD2. The CDR3 has 16 residues. J was trimmed by 1 base and V by 5 bases; bases with no gene match: 5. CDR1 is SEHNR and CDR2 is FQNEAQ in the germline V gene (reference sequence). For the CDR3, the DNA is TGTGCCAGCAGCCTGGGACTAGCGGTGGGCACAGATACGCAGTATTTT. Residues: CASSLGLAVGTDTQYF.

Note on this clonotype: A single base separates this from a much larger clone, so it may be a read error. CDR3 sequence reads: CAGSSWRDKNYEQYF. In DNA, the CDR3 is TGTGCCGGCAGCTCATGGCGGGACAAAAACTACGAGCAGTACTTC. The chain uses TRBV11-1 and TRBJ2-7; D assignment may be TRBD1 or TRBD2 (6 bases each). CDR1 is SGHAT, CDR2 FQDESV, per germline (reference sequence). The CDR3 totals 15 residues.

A single count supports this clonotype. Being one base from a much bigger clone, this may be a read error. The chain joins TRBV5-3 to TRBJ1-1, with 10 bases that match TRBD1. TRBV5-3 counts as an open reading frame of uncertain function. J was trimmed by 3 bases and V by 10 bases; bases with no gene match: 15. There are 16 residues in the CDR3. CDR3 in DNA: TGTGCCGGCAGCTTGGGAGGACAGGGGGGTTACACTGAAGCTTTCTTT. This codes for CAGSLGGQGGYTEAFF.

This clonotype has a handful of counts. J is TRBJ1-4 and V is TRBV12-5; D is unclear. In germline, CDR1 is LGHNT, CDR2 FRNRAP. V was shortened by 6 bases and J by 7 bases, with 6 bases between the two germline ends. This CDR3 spans 11 amino acids. The CDR3 is CASGAAEKLFF. CDR3 DNA sequence: TGTGCTAGTGGGGCGGCTGAAAAACTGTTTTTT.